Listed here are 27 T cell receptor beta chains from one sample, sequenced in a study of T cell changes during pregnancy in multiple sclerosis. TCRdb keeps only in-frame clones here, not all; method: immunoSEQ multiplex PCR. This sample yields some 54,000 clones, of which roughly 93% are seen a single time; 1.8% belongs to the top ten. Sample: peripheral blood, taken after pregnancy. These receptors all stem from a female donor with multiple sclerosis, enrolled in a pregnancy study.

The rearrangement uses TRBV7-2 and TRBJ1-5; no reliable D call. CDR3 size: 15 residues. The germline V gene has CDR1 SGHTA and CDR2 FQGNSA. Trimming shortened V by 1 base and J by 0 bases, and 7 bases separated the two germline ends. The CDR3 protein is CASSLGLNSNQPQHF. The DNA of the CDR3 is TGTGCCAGCAGCTTAGGGCTCAATAGCAATCAGCCCCAGCATTTT.

Comments on this clone: A junction end diverges from the germline sequence, so it may reflect a read error. The chain uses TRBV7-7 and TRBJ2-2; possible D gene TRBD2, 5 bases. The CDR3 runs to 15 residues. CDR1 is SSHAT and CDR2 is FNYEAQ in the germline V gene (reference sequence). DNA for the CDR3: TGTGCTAGCAGCCCCCGAGCGGACTACACCGGGGAGCTGTTTTTT. It codes for CASSPRADYTGELFF.

The rearrangement links TRBV18 to TRBJ2-7; 8 nucleotides match TRBD1. V shed 0 bases, J shed 4 bases, and the junction held 17 bases outside the gene matches. The CDR3 contains 19 residues. Germline-derived CDR1 and CDR2 are KGHSH and LQKENI. CDR3: CASSPPWSGPDRDPYEQYF. Written as DNA, the CDR3 is TGTGCCAGCTCACCACCGTGGTCCGGACCGGACAGGGACCCTTACGAGCAGTACTTC.

This chain links TRBV28 with TRBJ2-3, with TRBD2 as a possible D gene (6 bases). Germline lookup yields CDR1 MDHEN and CDR2 SYDVKM. This CDR3 contains 15 residues. Trimming removed 4 bases at V and 0 bases at J, with 11 bases between. CDR3 DNA sequence: TGTGCCAGCAGTTCGGGGGAGGACAGCACAGATACGCAGTATTTT. Translating it yields CASSSGEDSTDTQYF. The entire variable domain, with the rest obtained from reference TRBV28 and TRBJ2-3, is as follows: DVKVTQSSRYLVKRTGEKVFLECVQDMDHENMFWYRQDPGLGLRLIYFSYDVKMKEKGDIPEGYSVSREKKERFSLILESASTNQTSMYLCASSSGEDSTDTQYFGPGTRLTVL.

This chain joins TRBV7-9 and TRBJ2-2, with D perhaps matching TRBD1 (5 bases). The germline V gene has CDR1 SEHNR and CDR2 FQNEAQ (reference sequence). CDR3 length equals 15 residues. The germline V and J ends were trimmed by 6 bases and 1 base, with 12 bases remaining between them. As DNA, the CDR3 is TGTGCCAGCAGACGACAGCGTCTGAACACCGGGGAGCTGTTTTTT. Encoded protein: CASRRQRLNTGELFF.

This clone was detected a few times. J is TRBJ2-2 and V is TRBV4-2, with TRBD2 matching 9 bases. J was trimmed by 3 bases and V by 4 bases; bases with no gene match: 9. Germline V gene data show CDR1 as LGHNA and CDR2 as YNFKEQ. This CDR3 contains 17 residues. CDR3 DNA: TGTGCCAGCAGCCCCCTGCGGGAGGGCCTGGACACCGGGGAGCTGTTTTTT. Residues: CASSPLREGLDTGELFF.

The V call is TRBV2, the J call TRBJ2-1; D gene unclear. The CDR3 consists of 11 residues. V was cut by 6 bases and J by 10 bases, with 10 bases left in between. The germline V gene has CDR1 SNHLY and CDR2 FYNNEI. The CDR3 DNA reads TGTGCCAGCAGGAGGTGGATGGAGCAGTTCTTC. It codes for CASRRWMEQFF.

This chain uses TRBV4-3 with TRBJ2-5, with 9 bases identical to TRBD2. Trimming removed 1 base from V and 4 bases from J; junction bases left unmatched: 4. The CDR3 is 15 residues long. Germline assignment: CDR1 LGHNA and CDR2 YSLEER. The CDR3 DNA reads TGCGCCAGCAGCCAAGCATCGCGGGGGGGAGAGACCCAGTACTTC. Translation gives CASSQASRGGETQYF.

The chain employs TRBV9 and TRBJ2-1; 12 nucleotides line up with TRBD2. Losses at the gene ends were 4 bases for V and 6 bases for J; bases not matched to a gene: 8. There are 16 residues in the CDR3. Germline loops: CDR1 SGDLS, CDR2 YYNGEE. The CDR3: CASSPRTSGMLNEQFF. The CDR3 nucleotides read TGTGCCAGCAGCCCACGGACTAGCGGGATGCTCAATGAGCAGTTCTTC.

The genes are TRBV19 and TRBJ2-1; D might be TRBD2 (5 bases). Germline CDR1 reads LNHDA; CDR2 reads SQIVND (reference sequence). The CDR3 extends over 14 amino acids. Between the trimmed V and J ends, which lost 7 bases and 2 bases, there was a span of 12 bases. The chain's CDR3 is CASTRGTTYNEQFF. CDR3 DNA: TGTGCCAGTACACGGGGTACAACCTACAATGAGCAGTTCTTC. The full variable domain, in which reference TRBV19 and TRBJ2-1 provide the parts outside the CDR3, is DGGITQSPKYLFRKEGQNVTLSCEQNLNHDAMYWYRQDPGQGLRLIYYSQIVNDFQKGDIAEGYSVSREKKESFPLTVTSAQKNPTAFYLCASTRGTTYNEQFFGPGTRLTVL.

The rearrangement joins TRBV9 to TRBJ1-3; 7 nucleotides align to TRBD1. Germline V gene data show CDR1 as SGDLS and CDR2 as YYNGEE. V shed 1 base and J 0 bases; nucleotides not matched to a gene: 7. The CDR3 loop spans 17 amino acids. The CDR3 region is CASSVYDRASSGNTIYF. In DNA, the CDR3 is TGTGCCAGCAGCGTATACGACAGGGCCAGCTCTGGAAACACCATATATTTT. Complete variable domain (other parts from reference TRBV9 and TRBJ1-3): DSGVTQTPKHLITATGQRVTLRCSPRSGDLSVYWYQQSLDQGLQFLIQYYNGEERAKGNILERFSAQQFPDLHSELNLSSLELGDSALYFCASSVYDRASSGNTIYFGEGSWLTVV.

The chain uses TRBV19 and TRBJ2-2; D gene ambiguous. Trimming shortened V by 3 bases and J by 6 bases, and 11 bases separated the two germline ends. The CDR3 is 14 amino acids. Germline V gives CDR1 LNHDA, CDR2 SQIVND (reference sequence). CDR3 nucleotide sequence: TGTGCCAGTAGTATTGTGGTCGCGGCCGGGGAGCTGTTTTTT. Translating it yields CASSIVVAAGELFF.

J is TRBJ1-4 and V is TRBV7-9; D not resolved. The germline gives CDR1 SEHNR, CDR2 FQNEAQ (reference sequence). The CDR3 totals 14 residues. V was cut by 5 bases and J by 4 bases, with 11 bases left in between. The CDR3 loop reads CASSPASRNEKLFF. The CDR3, as DNA: TGTGCCAGCAGCCCTGCGAGTCGTAATGAAAAACTGTTTTTT.

This chain uses TRBV7-6 with TRBJ2-1, with 10 bases that match TRBD2. Germline loops: CDR1 SGHVS, CDR2 FNYEAQ. There are 15 residues in the CDR3. Trimming cost V 5 bases and J 8 bases; bases outside gene matches: 9. The CDR3 sequence: CASSPRASGSDEQFF. The CDR3 DNA reads TGTGCCAGCAGCCCCCGGGCTAGCGGGAGTGATGAGCAGTTCTTC.

This clone is a singleton in its sample. The chain links TRBV19 to TRBJ2-7, with 9 bases that match TRBD1. V was pared by 8 bases and J by 4 bases, with 9 bases of the junction left unmatched. Germline-derived CDR1 and CDR2 are LNHDA and SQIVND (reference sequence). The CDR3 length is 14 residues. CDR3 amino acids: CASGGTGPVYEQYF. The CDR3 DNA reads TGTGCCAGTGGGGGGACAGGGCCCGTATACGAGCAGTACTTC.

This chain uses TRBV21-1 with TRBJ1-2; TRBD1, as called in the table, went unchecked against the DNA. TRBV21-1 is assigned pseudogene status. CDR3 size: 13 residues. The CDR3 DNA sequence: TGTGCCAGCAGCAAGAGACAGAACTATGGCTACACCTTC. This codes for CASSKRQNYGYTF.

A few counts support this clone. The gene calls are TRBV5-1 and TRBJ2-7; D ambiguous. This CDR3 is built from 11 residues. CDR1 and CDR2 (germline): SGHRS, YFSETQ. The V gene lost 3 bases and the J gene lost 7 bases, with 8 bases spanning the gap. CDR3: CASSYNQEQYF. The CDR3 nucleotides read TGCGCCAGCAGCTATAACCAGGAGCAGTACTTC.

The V and J genes are TRBV9 and TRBJ2-2; D may be TRBD1 (7 bases). The germline V and J ends were trimmed by 3 bases and 6 bases, with 15 bases remaining between them. The CDR3 consists of 15 residues. Per germline, CDR1 SGDLS and CDR2 YYNGEE. CDR3 region: CASSGQGGSAGELFF. In DNA, the CDR3 is TGTGCCAGCAGCGGACAGGGAGGATCCGCCGGGGAGCTGTTTTTT.

V is TRBV6-1 and J is TRBJ1-6, with D unclear. V lost 2 bases and J 10 bases, leaving 12 bases between the germline ends. The CDR3 runs 14 residues. The V gene's germline CDR1 is MNHNS and CDR2 SASEGT. The CDR3 sequence: CASSEPWEFSPLHF. CDR3 in DNA: TGTGCCAGCAGTGAACCTTGGGAGTTCTCACCCCTCCACTTT.

The chain recombines TRBV5-6 with TRBJ2-3, with 10 bases identical to TRBD1. The germline gives CDR1 SGHDT, CDR2 YYEEEE. J gave up 1 base and V 4 bases, and 6 bases lay outside the gene matches. The CDR3 has 16 amino acids. The CDR3 DNA reads TGTGCCAGCAGCCCGACAGGGGGCATCGGCACAGATACGCAGTATTTT. The encoded protein is CASSPTGGIGTDTQYF.

This sequence joins TRBV7-2 and TRBJ2-3; 13 bases match TRBD2. The CDR3 length is 16 residues. Germline-derived CDR1 and CDR2 are SGHTA and FQGNSA. V lost 4 bases, J lost 7 bases, and 8 bases stayed unmatched. CDR3 DNA sequence: TGTGCCAGCAGCTCTCCTCGGACTAGCGGGAGAAATACGCAGTATTTT. Protein: CASSSPRTSGRNTQYF.

Note on this clone: The germline gene is not matched at one end of the junction; a read error may be the cause. This chain joins TRBV28 and TRBJ2-5; 12 bases map to TRBD2. Germline lookup yields CDR1 MDHEN and CDR2 SYDVKM. CDR3 length: 13 amino acids. The CDR3 region has the DNA TGTGCCAGCAGTTTAGTCCTAGCGGGAGGGCCGGACTTC. It encodes CASSLVLAGGPDF.

The chain carries TRBV5-1 and TRBJ2-5; 10 bases match TRBD1. The V gene end was trimmed by 7 bases and the J gene end by 5 bases; junction bases not matched to a gene: 8. The CDR3 is 14 residues long. Per the germline V gene, CDR1 is SGHRS and CDR2 is YFSETQ. The CDR3 DNA reads as TGCGCCAGCTATGGGACAGGGGCCCACGAGACCCAGTACTTC. The encoded protein is CASYGTGAHETQYF.

V is TRBV28 and J is TRBJ2-6; D remains unclear. Trimming took 3 bases from V and 1 from J, leaving 7 bases between them. The CDR3 is 15 amino acids. Germline V gene data show CDR1 as MDHEN and CDR2 as SYDVKM. CDR3 amino acids: CASSFRVSGANVLTF. The CDR3 bases are TGTGCCAGCAGTTTTCGGGTATCTGGGGCCAACGTCCTGACTTTC.

The V gene is TRBV7-3, the J gene TRBJ2-2, with no clear D. V lost 1 base to trimming and J lost 0 bases, with 9 bases between them. The germline CDR1 and CDR2 sequences are SGHTA and FQGTGA. This CDR3 is built from 16 residues. CDR3 amino acids: CASSLRANANTGELFF. The CDR3 DNA is TGTGCCAGCAGCTTAAGGGCTAACGCGAACACCGGGGAGCTGTTTTTT.

CDR3 nucleotides: TGTGCCAGCAGCTTAAAACTAGCGGGAGGGCCTTGGAATGAGCAGTTCTTC. This sequence encodes CASSLKLAGGPWNEQFF. The chain is built from TRBV11-2 and TRBJ2-1; 13 bases fit TRBD2. CDR3 length equals 17 residues. The V and J ends lost 2 bases and 7 bases, in that order; junction bases with no gene match: 8. CDR1 and CDR2 (germline): SGHAT, FQNNGV.

The V and J genes are TRBV12-5 and TRBJ2-1, with 14 bases that match TRBD2. Germline V gene sequence: CDR1 LGHNT, CDR2 FRNRAP. The CDR3 runs to 15 residues. Trimming took 3 bases from V and 9 from J; bases not matched to a gene: 4. The CDR3 loop is CASGFGLAGGSEQFF. In nucleotides, the CDR3 is TGTGCTAGTGGTTTCGGACTAGCGGGGGGCAGTGAGCAGTTCTTC.